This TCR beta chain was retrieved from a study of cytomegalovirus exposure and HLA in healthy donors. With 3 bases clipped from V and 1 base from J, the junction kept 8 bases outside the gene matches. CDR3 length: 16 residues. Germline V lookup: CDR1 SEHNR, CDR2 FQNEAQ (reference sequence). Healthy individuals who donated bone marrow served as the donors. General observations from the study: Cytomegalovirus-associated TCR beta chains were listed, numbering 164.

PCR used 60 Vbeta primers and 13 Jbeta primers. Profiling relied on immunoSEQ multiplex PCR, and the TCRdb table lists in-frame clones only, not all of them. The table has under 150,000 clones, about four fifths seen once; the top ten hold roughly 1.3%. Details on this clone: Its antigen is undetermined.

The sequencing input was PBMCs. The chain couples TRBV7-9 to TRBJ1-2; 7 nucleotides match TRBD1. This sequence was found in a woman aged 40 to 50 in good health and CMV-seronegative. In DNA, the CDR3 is TGTGCCAGCAGCTTTCTTGGGGACAGAAATAACTATGGCTACACCTTC. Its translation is CASSFLGDRNNYGYTF.